These 27 T cell receptor beta chains were all obtained from the same sample, sequenced in a study of cytomegalovirus exposure and HLA in healthy donors. The PCR employed 60 Vbeta primers together with 13 Jbeta primers. The protocol was immunoSEQ multiplex PCR, while the TCRdb copy is restricted to in-frame clones and leaves out a portion. The sample lists about 98,000 clones, 69% seen once, with about 1.3% in the top ten. The sequencing input was PBMCs. These receptors all stem from a female donor in good health and CMV-seronegative.

V and J are TRBV9 and TRBJ2-3; D ambiguous. V lost 4 bases and J lost 6, with 9 bases in between. The germline V gene has CDR1 SGDLS and CDR2 YYNGEE. This CDR3 is built from 12 residues. The chain's CDR3 is CASSSWPDTQYF. CDR3 nucleotide sequence: TGTGCCAGCAGCTCCTGGCCGGATACGCAGTATTTT.

This chain links TRBV10-3 with TRBJ1-1, with TRBD1 matching over 8 bases. Germline CDR1 and CDR2: ENHRY and SYGVKD. Losses at the gene ends were 6 bases for V and 6 bases for J; bases not matched to a gene: 3. The CDR3 loop spans 12 amino acids. CDR3 bases: TGTGCCATCAGCCCGACAGGGGCTGAAGCTTTCTTT. It translates to CAISPTGAEAFF.

The chain combines TRBV6-5 with TRBJ2-1, with TRBD2 matching 10 bases. This CDR3 contains 16 residues. V lost 4 bases, J lost 7 bases, and 10 bases stayed unmatched. Germline CDR1 and CDR2: MNHEY and SVGAGI. DNA for the CDR3: TGTGCCAGCAGTTCCGCCCAGCGGGGGGGCCGGAATGAGCAGTTCTTC. As protein: CASSSAQRGGRNEQFF.

The V gene is TRBV11-3, the J gene TRBJ1-4; D is possibly TRBD1 (5 bases). Germline CDR1 and CDR2: SGHNT and YENEEA. The germline V and J ends were trimmed by 0 bases and 2 bases, with 7 bases remaining between them. This CDR3 has 15 amino acids. The CDR3: CASSLDGGTNEKLFF. For the CDR3, the DNA is TGTGCCAGCAGCTTAGACGGGGGTACTAATGAAAAACTGTTTTTT.

The genes are TRBV27 and TRBJ2-2; D perhaps matches TRBD2 (6 bases). V lost 6 bases and J lost 5, with 22 bases in between. The CDR3 runs 17 residues. Germline V lookup: CDR1 MNHEY, CDR2 SMNVEV (reference sequence). CDR3 coding DNA: TGTGCCAGCAGAATAGGAACTCAGGCCCGGGGGACCGGGGAGCTGTTTTTT. Translating gives CASRIGTQARGTGELFF.

This sequence joins TRBV11-3 and TRBJ2-5; 7 bases are a match to TRBD1. The CDR3 spans 15 residues. Germline assignment: CDR1 SGHNT and CDR2 YENEEA. V lost 5 bases, J lost 2 bases, and 8 bases stayed unmatched. The CDR3, as DNA: TGTGCCAGCAGCGGACGCCGGGACAGACAAGAGACCCAGTACTTC. This sequence encodes CASSGRRDRQETQYF.

V and J are TRBV6-5 and TRBJ1-5; 10 nucleotides line up with TRBD1. CDR3 length: 15 residues. Germline V gene lookup returns CDR1 MNHEY and CDR2 SVGAGI. V lost 5 bases and J lost 6; bases outside the gene matches: 7. CDR3 in amino acids: CASSPRQGAGQPQHF. The CDR3 DNA reads TGTGCCAGCAGTCCTCGACAGGGGGCCGGTCAGCCCCAGCATTTT.

This clone was seen only a few times. CDR3 sequence (DNA): TGTGCCAGCAGCGTAGGGACAGGCCAAAATCAGCCCCAGCATTTT. Its protein product is CASSVGTGQNQPQHF. The gene calls are TRBV6-4 and TRBJ1-5, with 8 bases lining up with TRBD1. The CDR3 runs 15 residues. V gave up 6 bases and J gave up 4 bases; unmatched junction bases: 8. CDR1 and CDR2 from the germline V gene are MRHNA and SNTAGT.

This chain uses TRBV6-5 with TRBJ2-7, with D possibly being TRBD1 (6 bases). From germline, CDR1 is MNHEY and CDR2 SVGAGI. The ends were cut back, 5 bases at V and 4 bases at J, with 15 bases in the middle. There are 14 residues in the CDR3. For the CDR3, the DNA is TGTGCCAGCAGTAGGGACACCGTTCGGTACGAGCAGTACTTC. Translating it yields CASSRDTVRYEQYF.

This rearrangement joins TRBV30 to TRBJ1-4; D is undetermined. CDR3 length: 12 residues. Germline V gene data show CDR1 as GTSNPN and CDR2 as SVGIG (reference sequence). V lost 4 bases and J lost 12, with 15 bases in between. The CDR3 bases are TGTGCCTGGAACCTAAGTCCCGCCCAACTGTTTTTT. Amino acid sequence: CAWNLSPAQLFF.

The chain carries TRBV6-1 and TRBJ1-5, with a tentative D call TRBD1 (5 bases). The CDR3 loop spans 18 amino acids. V lost 0 bases and J 0 bases, leaving 15 bases between the germline ends. Germline CDR1 and CDR2: MNHNS and SASEGT. The CDR3: CASSEAGRGYYSNQPQHF. CDR3 DNA: TGTGCCAGCAGTGAAGCGGGGAGGGGCTACTATAGCAATCAGCCCCAGCATTTT.

The chain uses TRBV7-9 and TRBJ2-1, with 7 nucleotides matching TRBD2. Germline CDR1 and CDR2: SEHNR and FQNEAQ (reference sequence). With 8 bases clipped from V and 8 bases from J, the junction kept 6 bases outside the gene matches. The CDR3 sequence is 12 residues long. In DNA, the CDR3 is TGTGCCAGCCTATTAGCGGGCGATGAGCAGTTCTTC. It yields the protein CASLLAGDEQFF.

This clone came up a few times. The chain combines TRBV7-2 with TRBJ2-5, with 7 bases identical to TRBD2. The CDR3 runs 16 residues. The V and J ends lost 5 bases and 7 bases, in that order; junction bases with no gene match: 16. Germline CDR1 SGHTA, CDR2 FQGNSA. Written as DNA, the CDR3 is TGTGCCAGCAGCCCCGGGAGACTAGCTGTATCTGGGACCCAGTACTTC. It translates to CASSPGRLAVSGTQYF.

The rearrangement joins TRBV25-1 to TRBJ2-1, with 11 bases identical to TRBD2. Per germline, CDR1 MGHDK and CDR2 SYGVNS. The CDR3 consists of 15 residues. The V and J ends lost 6 bases and 0 bases, in that order; junction bases with no gene match: 1. CDR3 in amino acids: CASSLAGGSYNEQFF. CDR3 nucleotides: TGTGCCAGCAGCCTAGCGGGGGGCTCCTACAATGAGCAGTTCTTC.

CDR3 in amino acids: CASSLGTGNDGYTF. CDR3 nucleotide sequence: TGTGCCAGCAGCTTAGGGACAGGGAACGATGGCTACACCTTC. The chain recombines TRBV11-2 with TRBJ1-2; 8 bases agree with TRBD1. V trimming: 1 base; J trimming: 6 bases; junction bases outside the gene matches: 4. The V gene's germline CDR1 is SGHAT and CDR2 FQNNGV. CDR3 size: 14 residues.

This clone was detected once. The chain has TRBV27 and TRBJ2-4; possibly TRBD1 for D (5 bases). CDR1 and CDR2 from the germline V gene are MNHEY and SMNVEV (reference sequence). Trimming removed 6 bases at V and 0 bases at J, with 9 bases between. The CDR3 is 14 amino acids. The CDR3 reads CASRDTLAKNIQYF. The CDR3 nucleotides are TGTGCCAGCAGGGACACGCTAGCCAAAAACATTCAGTACTTC.

The chain couples TRBV6-1 to TRBJ2-7, with a possible D match to TRBD1 (5 bases). Germline V gene sequence: CDR1 MNHNS, CDR2 SASEGT. The CDR3 is 15 amino acids. Trimming removed 5 bases from V and 2 bases from J, with 16 bases in between. CDR3 sequence (DNA): TGTGCCAGCAGTCCCGCCAGGGTCGTGCCCTACGAGCAGTACTTC. Amino acids: CASSPARVVPYEQYF.

The chain carries TRBV10-1 and TRBJ2-3, with unresolved D. Germline V gives CDR1 WNHNN, CDR2 SYGVQD (reference sequence). This CDR3 has 14 residues. The V gene lost 8 bases and the J gene lost 4 bases, with 16 bases spanning the gap. CDR3 sequence reads: CASPPAPVPDTQYF. The CDR3 nucleotides read TGCGCCAGCCCCCCCGCCCCAGTTCCAGATACGCAGTATTTT.

V is TRBV7-9 and J is TRBJ1-1, with D possibly matching TRBD1 (5 bases). The CDR3 sequence is 14 residues long. Germline V CDR1 and CDR2: SEHNR, FQNEAQ (reference sequence). V lost 5 bases to trimming and J lost 3 bases, with 13 bases between them. CDR3 amino acids: CASSPQGRDTEAFF. The CDR3 region has the DNA TGTGCCAGCAGCCCTCAGGGAAGGGACACTGAAGCTTTCTTT.

The count of this clone is one. The chain combines TRBV5-6 with TRBJ1-2, with a possible D match to TRBD1 (5 bases). This CDR3 contains 14 residues. V was shortened by 0 bases and J by 4 bases, with 10 bases between the two germline ends. Germline V gene lookup returns CDR1 SGHDT and CDR2 YYEEEE. CDR3 amino acids: CASSLGQPVYGYTF. The CDR3 nucleotides are TGTGCCAGCAGCTTGGGACAGCCCGTCTATGGCTACACCTTC.

The chain links TRBV2 to TRBJ2-7, with a possible D match to TRBD1 (6 bases). Trimming took off 8 bases at V and 1 base at J, with 18 bases between the two ends. CDR3 size: 15 residues. Germline V gene data show CDR1 as SNHLY and CDR2 as FYNNEI. CDR3 sequence: CASLPDTTGSYEQYF. The DNA of the CDR3 is TGTGCCAGCCTCCCCGACACGACAGGTTCCTACGAGCAGTACTTC.

Only a few counts were recorded for this clone. The chain employs TRBV15 and TRBJ2-3; D unclear. V lost 5 bases and J lost 8, with 11 bases in between. The CDR3 covers 12 residues. Per germline, CDR1 LNHNV and CDR2 YYDKDF (reference sequence). The CDR3 coding sequence is TGTGCCACCAGCGGCCTGTGGGCTACGCAGTATTTT. This gives the protein CATSGLWATQYF.

The chain has TRBV14 and TRBJ1-5, with D perhaps matching TRBD1 (5 bases). V was pared by 0 bases and J by 0 bases, with 18 bases between. This CDR3 region has 19 residues. Germline V CDR1 and CDR2: SGHDN, FVKESK. This CDR3 reads CASSQDRAGQGYSNQPQHF. For the CDR3, the DNA is TGTGCCAGCAGCCAAGATAGGGCAGGGCAAGGATATAGCAATCAGCCCCAGCATTTT.

The chain joins TRBV9 to TRBJ1-2, with TRBD1 matching over 7 bases. CDR1 is SGDLS and CDR2 is YYNGEE in the germline V gene. Trimming at V came to 3 bases and at J to 4 bases, leaving 3 bases not matched to a gene. This CDR3 region has 13 residues. The CDR3 nucleotides read TGTGCCAGCAGCGGCTGGACAGGCTATGGCTACACCTTC. The encoded protein is CASSGWTGYGYTF.

V and J are TRBV1 and TRBJ2-7; the D call of TRBD2 is as the table states it, not checked on the DNA. TRBV1 is listed as a pseudogene. The CDR3 runs 17 residues. For the CDR3, the DNA is TGCACCAGCAGCCAAAGGGGACTAGCGGGCTCATCCTACGAGCAGTACTTC. It encodes CTSSQRGLAGSSYEQYF.

V usage is TRBV10-3 and J usage is TRBJ2-7; D possibly corresponds to TRBD1 (6 bases). V was clipped by 0 bases and J by 4 bases, with 16 bases between them. The CDR3 consists of 16 residues. Germline V gene data show CDR1 as ENHRY and CDR2 as SYGVKD. The DNA for the CDR3 is TGTGCCATCAGTGAGTCGTTTGGGGGCCCCAAGTACGAGCAGTACTTC. It translates to CAISESFGGPKYEQYF.

V usage is TRBV6-5 and J usage is TRBJ1-2; 9 bases are a match to TRBD1. Germline V gene sequence: CDR1 MNHEY, CDR2 SVGAGI. The CDR3 length is 15 residues. With V trimmed by 1 base and J by 2 bases, 2 bases remained unmatched. CDR3 amino acids: CASSYWGQGNYGYTF. The CDR3 region has the DNA TGTGCCAGCAGTTACTGGGGACAGGGAAACTATGGCTACACCTTC.